This TCR beta chain was documented in a study of blood T cell repertoires in COVID-19. For the study at large: Donors in the United States, Italy and Spain gave samples during acute or convalescent COVID-19. PBMCs, B-cell-depleted T cells, or T cells provided the cDNA or gDNA that made up the material.

V dropped 4 bases and J dropped 0; count of bases not matched to a gene: 6. The CDR3 spans 15 residues. The germline V gene has CDR1 SGHRS and CDR2 YFSETQ. In the authors' workflow: Reference gene primer amplification yielded estimated nucleated cell counts. Some clones are missing from TCRdb's copy, which holds only in-frame ones; the method was immunoSEQ multiplex PCR. V, J and clone size reflect that table, while D and trimming were determined from the DNA. The sample holds under 250,000 clones, approximately 81% seen once. The sample consisted of peripheral blood. This rearrangement joins TRBV5-1 to TRBJ1-2, with 7 bases fitting TRBD1. The sequence was obtained from a woman aged 80 or older with acute or convalescent COVID-19. The CDR3 loop is CASSPTGAANYGYTF. The CDR3 DNA sequence: TGCGCCAGCAGCCCTACAGGGGCCGCTAACTATGGCTACACCTTC.